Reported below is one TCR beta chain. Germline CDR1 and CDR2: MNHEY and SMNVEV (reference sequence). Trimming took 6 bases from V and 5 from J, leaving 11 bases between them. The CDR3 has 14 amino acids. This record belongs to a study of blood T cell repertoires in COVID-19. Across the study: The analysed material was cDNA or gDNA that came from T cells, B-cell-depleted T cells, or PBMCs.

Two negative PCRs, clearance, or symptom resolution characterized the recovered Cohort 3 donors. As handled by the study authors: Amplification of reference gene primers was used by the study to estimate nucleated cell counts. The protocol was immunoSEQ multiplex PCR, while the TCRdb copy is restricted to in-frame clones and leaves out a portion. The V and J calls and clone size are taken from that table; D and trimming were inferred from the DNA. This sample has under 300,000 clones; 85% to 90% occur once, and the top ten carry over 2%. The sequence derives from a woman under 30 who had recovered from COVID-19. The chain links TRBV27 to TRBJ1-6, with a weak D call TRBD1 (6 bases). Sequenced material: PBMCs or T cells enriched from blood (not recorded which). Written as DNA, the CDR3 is TGTGCCAGCAGCCTCGGGACACATAATTCACCCCTCCACTTT. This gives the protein CASSLGTHNSPLHF.